These 10 T cell receptor beta chains were sequenced from one sample in a study of regulatory T cells in long-lasting Graves disease. Time point indicated: newly diagnosed GD, antithyroid drugs for less than 3 months. Isolated PBMC RNA provided the starting material for the TCR library. Building the TCR beta libraries relied on iRepertoire HTBI primers, and CDR3 regions underwent Arm-PCR. TCRdb re-called the multiplex PCR reads through MiXCR, storing one row per CDR3 protein. The table records roughly 520,000 distinct CDR3 sequences, approximately 12% of them present only once. This sample was also put to use in a study of T cells in Graves' hyperthyroidism and ophthalmopathy.

The sample was peripheral blood mononuclear cells (PBMCs), taken at new diagnosis, from a patient treated with antithyroid drugs. Every receptor here comes from a woman aged 25-40 years with Graves disease.

This clonotype appeared many times. The genes are TRBV29-1 and TRBJ2-7; D ambiguous. Germline loops: CDR1 SQVTM, CDR2 ANQGSEA. This CDR3 contains 11 residues. Trimming left V 4 bases short and J 2 bases short, with 6 bases between. CDR3 DNA sequence: TGCAGCGTTGTTGGAGCCTACGAGCAGTACTTC. It specifies CSVVGAYEQYF.

V usage is TRBV5-1 and J usage is TRBJ2-1; the D gene is possibly TRBD1 (6 bases). This CDR3 is built from 15 residues. Between the trimmed V and J ends, which lost 4 bases and 0 bases, there was a span of 11 bases. CDR1 SGHRS and CDR2 YFSETQ come from the germline V gene. The chain's CDR3 is CASSQRGSSYNEQFF. CDR3 nucleotide sequence: TGCGCCAGCAGCCAAAGGGGGAGCTCCTACAATGAGCAGTTCTTC.

This clonotype was picked up a small number of times. This chain connects TRBV30 to TRBJ1-5, with TRBD1 identical over 7 bases. This CDR3 is built from 16 residues. V shed 2 bases, J shed 5 bases, and the junction held 12 bases outside the gene matches. CDR1 is GTSNPN and CDR2 is SVGIG in the germline V gene (reference sequence). The CDR3 protein is CAWSRRWAGGDQPQHF. The CDR3 DNA sequence: TGTGCCTGGAGTCGTCGGTGGGCAGGGGGGGATCAGCCCCAGCATTTT.

In this sample, this clonotype turned up a few times. This chain connects TRBV7-2 to TRBJ1-1; D remains unclear. CDR1 is SGHTA and CDR2 is FQGNSA in the germline V gene. The CDR3 runs 15 residues. Trimming took 2 bases from V and 0 from J, leaving 10 bases between them. This chain's CDR3 is CASSLNGPMNTEAFF. CDR3 bases: TGTGCCAGCAGCTTAAACGGGCCTATGAACACTGAAGCTTTCTTT.

This clonotype has a handful of counts. A single base separates this from a much larger clone, so it may be a read error. V is TRBV11-2 and J is TRBJ2-7; the D gene is possibly TRBD2 (6 bases). Germline CDR1 and CDR2: SGHAT and FQNNGV. This CDR3 spans 15 amino acids. CDR3: CASSLSGHSSYGQYF. The CDR3, as DNA: TGTGCCAGCAGCTTGAGCGGGCATAGCTCCTACGGGCAGTACTTC.

This clonotype was detected a few times. The chain uses TRBV28 and TRBJ1-3; no firm D call. CDR1 MDHEN and CDR2 SYDVKM come from the germline V gene. V was pared by 3 bases and J by 4 bases, with 16 bases between. The CDR3 runs 16 residues. In nucleotides, the CDR3 is TGTGCCAGCAGTTTGAGGTCCGGGGTGACGGGAAACACCATATATTTT. It encodes CASSLRSGVTGNTIYF.

The table lists this clonotype with a few counts. This rearrangement joins TRBV7-3 to TRBJ2-3, with 8 bases matching TRBD2. CDR3 length equals 15 residues. The trim removed 5 bases at V and 1 base at J, leaving 5 bases unmatched. In germline, CDR1 is SGHTA, CDR2 FQGTGA. The CDR3 protein is CASSPWGLGTDTQYF. The CDR3 DNA reads TGTGCCAGCAGCCCTTGGGGACTAGGCACAGATACGCAGTATTTT. Drawing the rest from reference TRBV7-3 and TRBJ2-3, the complete variable domain is GAGVSQTPSNKVTEKGKYVELRCDPISGHTALYWYRQSLGQGPEFLIYFQGTGAADDSGLPNDRFFAVRPEGSVSTLKIQRTERGDSAVYLCASSPWGLGTDTQYFGPGTRLTVL.

This clonotype was detected ten times or more. The V gene is TRBV30, the J gene TRBJ1-5, with D unclear. CDR1 is GTSNPN and CDR2 is SVGIG in the germline V gene (reference sequence). V lost 7 bases to trimming and J lost 0 bases, with 7 bases between them. CDR3 size: 12 residues. The CDR3 loop reads CASRSSNQPQHF. The CDR3 bases are TGTGCCTCCCGATCTAGCAATCAGCCCCAGCATTTT.

This clonotype was picked up many times. V gene TRBV6-5 combines with J gene TRBJ2-2; D perhaps matches TRBD2 (6 bases). Germline CDR1 is MNHEY and CDR2 is SVGAGI. V was shortened by 4 bases and J by 4 bases, with 10 bases between the two germline ends. CDR3 length: 14 amino acids. The CDR3 loop is CASSLEGSTGELFF. For the CDR3, the DNA is TGTGCCAGCAGTTTGGAGGGGAGCACCGGGGAGCTGTTTTTT.

This clonotype was recorded a few times. V gene TRBV13 combines with J gene TRBJ2-1, with 10 bases fitting TRBD1. Trimming at V came to 4 bases and at J to 6 bases, leaving 6 bases not matched to a gene. Germline loops: CDR1 PRHDT, CDR2 FYEKMQ (reference sequence). The CDR3 sequence is 15 residues long. CDR3 protein: CASSSRDRGTNEQFF. The CDR3 DNA follows: TGTGCCAGCAGCTCCCGGGACAGGGGTACCAATGAGCAGTTCTTC.